This TCR beta chain was captured in a study of Ad26.COV2.S vaccination and SARS-CoV-2 variants. Noted treatment: around 19 received Ad26.COV2.S at low or high dose, single or two shots; roughly five received placebo; per-sample allocation not given. The samples were gathered on day 63 after the first injection of vaccine or placebo. In regard to this clone: Its matching antigen is unknown.

Data came from immunoSEQ multiplex PCR; TCRdb stores just in-frame clones and leaves some out. The top ten clones hold about 2.4% of a sample with over 400,000 clones, approximately 89% of them seen once. J was trimmed by 4 bases and V by 7 bases; bases with no gene match: 8. Germline CDR1 is LNHDA and CDR2 is SQIVND (reference sequence). The CDR3 sequence is 15 residues long. Study-wide results and limits: In TCR breadth and depth analyses, total T cell responses may have been underestimated.

The sample consisted of peripheral blood, taken in a trial of Ad26.COV2.S vaccine versus placebo. V usage is TRBV19 and J usage is TRBJ1-5, with TRBD1 matching 9 bases. This receptor was obtained from a person aged 18 to 65 who received the Ad26.COV2.S COVID-19 vaccine or a placebo. The CDR3 DNA reads TGTGCCAGTACCCCGGGACAGGGTAGGAATCAGCCCCAGCATTTT. Translation gives CASTPGQGRNQPQHF. The full variable domain, rest sourced from reference TRBV19 and TRBJ1-5, is DGGITQSPKYLFRKEGQNVTLSCEQNLNHDAMYWYRQDPGQGLRLIYYSQIVNDFQKGDIAEGYSVSREKKESFPLTVTSAQKNPTAFYLCASTPGQGRNQPQHFGDGTRLSIL.